This T cell receptor beta chain was profiled in a study of early T cells in non-severe SARS-CoV-2 infection. Study context: The chains were unpaired, and the sequenced material was bulk RNA from unsorted whole blood.

This clonotype showed up just a few times. Antigen: not known. Unique molecular identifiers were added to individual cDNA molecules. TCRdb re-called the 5' RACE reads with MiXCR, one entry per CDR3 protein. The table lists tens of thousands of distinct CDR3 sequences, about 15% of them singletons. This CDR3 region has 16 residues. Germline CDR1 reads LNHNV; CDR2 reads YYDKDF (reference sequence). V lost 4 bases, J lost 2 bases, and 8 bases stayed unmatched. Points from the study as a whole: Using VDJdb, the matching emphasized anti-spike CD8 responses while missing private and CD4 specificities.

The gene calls are TRBV15 and TRBJ1-3, with 7 positions matching TRBD1. This TCR was sampled from an adult who was a healthcare worker with PCR-confirmed SARS-CoV-2 infection or an uninfected control (not recorded which). The input for sequencing was whole blood, taken at baseline. CDR3 loop: CATSTRDREPGNTIYF. CDR3 DNA: TGTGCCACCAGCACTCGAGACAGGGAGCCTGGAAACACCATATATTTT.